The sequence of this T cell receptor beta chain was determined in a study of T cells in Graves' hyperthyroidism and ophthalmopathy (dated by TCRdb to between 2019 and 2020). About the full investigation: TCR V-J signatures able to tell the groups apart were searched for in a discovery cohort of about a hundred patients, of whom around 43 had Graves' ophthalmopathy and roughly 57 had stable Graves' hyperthyroidism. The paper reports TCR Vbeta CDR3 sequencing of some 140 peripheral blood samples: some 41 ophthalmopathy, around 80 hyperthyroidism and around 17 progressor patients. After sampling, hyperthyroidism patients received methimazole starting at 30 mg daily, and ophthalmopathy patients received high-dose intravenous methylprednisolone. The study also compared thyroid tissue and blood T-cell repertoires from a handful of Graves' hyperthyroidism patients. Whether ophthalmopathy could be predicted prospectively was tested in an independent validation cohort made up of some 20 hyperthyroidism patients plus 17 patients who later progressed to ophthalmopathy. The 100 discovery patients were divided at random into training and test sets in a 7:3 ratio.

What the study reported, not specific to this receptor: No statistical method was used to set the sample size in advance, and investigators knew the group allocation. A model built on a 13 V-J signature distinguished ophthalmopathy from stable hyperthyroidism, reaching about 88% sensitivity and under 84% specificity in cross-validation and 80%/75% in testing. Blood samples also contained most of the expanded thyroid clonotypes (frequency above 0.001), which suggests that blood repertoires may reflect thyroid immune responses. During validation, the model predicted progression to ophthalmopathy a median of approximately 6 months ahead of onset, with around 70% sensitivity and around 73% specificity.

Turning to this clonotype: This clone's antigen is unknown. No much larger clonotype is one base removed from it; base qualities were not supplied.

The TCR beta CDR3 regions were amplified from RNA transcripts. A first-round RT-PCR of the TCR CDR3 used the HTBI primer set with the Qiagen OneStep RT-PCR kit. Libraries were constructed in a second round of multiplex PCR, after which size selection and purification were carried out. Libraries were sequenced paired-end with 100 bp reads on an Illumina HiSeq2000. Under the source paper's analysis protocol: SOAPnuke was used to process the raw data, throwing out any read that contained adapters or uncalled bases, had a mean Phred below 15, or lacked an exact constant-primer or identifier match. COPE v1.2.5 was used to merge the high-quality paired reads, and each unique nucleotide sequence was defined as a clonotype. MiTCR v1.1 was used to align clonotypes to the IMGT TRBV, TRBD and TRBJ reference segments. Analysis was restricted to V-J combinations with a frequency above 0.0001, which covered about 99% of repertoires. The TCS score was defined as F50 (clonal expansion) divided by E x V (chaos), with BLOSUM62-based TCRdist calculated between CDR3 peptides within each V-J. Welch's t-statistics and random forest reduced fewer than 550 V-J features to 13, which were used in a naive Bayes classifier (R e1071). The similarity between thyroid and blood repertoires was quantified using the Morisita-Horn index. TCRdb handled the public reads itself, with Q25 trimming in fastp and clone calling in MiXCR, and kept productive beta chains. Entries are consolidated by CDR3 protein sequence, retaining the most common genes and DNA. The V and J calls here are based on TCRdb, not the publication. Recorded for this sample are fewer than 650,000 distinct CDR3 sequences; approximately 49% of them occurred a single time. About 45% of the sample is held by the ten biggest clonotypes.

Any patient with an uncontrolled infection, another autoimmune disease, pregnancy or lactation was excluded. Diagnoses were established on the basis of clinical symptoms, serum thyroxine and TRAb, thyroid ultrasound, and orbital computed tomography. Total RNA was extracted using Trizol reagent, and RNA quality was assessed on an Agilent 2100 Bioanalyzer. Inclusive of the bounding cysteine and phenylalanine, the CDR3 is 13 residues long. Just CDR3 DNA is preserved here, 39 bases in frame from base 1. CDR1 and CDR2, per the germline V gene (reference sequence), are DFQATT and SNEGSKA. The junction shows trimming of 5 bases on V and 3 bases on J, plus 11 bases between the germline ends.

This sequence originates from an adult woman with Graves' disease, either hyperthyroidism or ophthalmopathy (not recorded which). The sample comprised peripheral blood or thyroid tissue (not recorded which). The rearrangement combines TRBV20-1 with TRBJ1-5; there is no confident call for the D gene. The CDR3 is CSAVGPNNQPQHF. The base sequence is TGCAGTGCTGTCGGACCTAACAATCAGCCCCAGCATTTT.